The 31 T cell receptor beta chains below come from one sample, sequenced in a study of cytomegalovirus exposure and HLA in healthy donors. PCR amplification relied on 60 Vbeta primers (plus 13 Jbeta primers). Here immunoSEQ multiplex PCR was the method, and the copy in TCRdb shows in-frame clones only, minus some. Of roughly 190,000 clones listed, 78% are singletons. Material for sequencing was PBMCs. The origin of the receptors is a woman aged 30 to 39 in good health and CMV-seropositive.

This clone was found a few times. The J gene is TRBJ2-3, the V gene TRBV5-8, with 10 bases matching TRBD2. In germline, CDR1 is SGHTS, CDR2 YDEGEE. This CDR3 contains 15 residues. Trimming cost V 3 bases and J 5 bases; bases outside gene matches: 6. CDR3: CASSYQRGGLDTQYF. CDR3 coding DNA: TGTGCCAGCAGCTACCAGCGGGGGGGCCTAGATACGCAGTATTTT.

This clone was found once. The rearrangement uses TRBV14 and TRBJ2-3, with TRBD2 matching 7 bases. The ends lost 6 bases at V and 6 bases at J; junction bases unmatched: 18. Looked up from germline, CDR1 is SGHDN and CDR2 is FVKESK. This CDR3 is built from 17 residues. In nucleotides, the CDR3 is TGTGCCAGCAGTCGAAACCCCCGGGGCGGGAGTCCGGATACGCAGTATTTT. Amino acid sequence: CASSRNPRGGSPDTQYF.

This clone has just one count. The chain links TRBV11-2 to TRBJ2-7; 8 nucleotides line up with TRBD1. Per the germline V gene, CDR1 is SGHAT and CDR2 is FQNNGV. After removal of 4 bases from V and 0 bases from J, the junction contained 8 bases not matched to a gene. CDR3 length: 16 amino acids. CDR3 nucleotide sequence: TGTGCCAGCAGCTCAGTCTGGGACAGGAGCTCCTACGAGCAGTACTTC. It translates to CASSSVWDRSSYEQYF.

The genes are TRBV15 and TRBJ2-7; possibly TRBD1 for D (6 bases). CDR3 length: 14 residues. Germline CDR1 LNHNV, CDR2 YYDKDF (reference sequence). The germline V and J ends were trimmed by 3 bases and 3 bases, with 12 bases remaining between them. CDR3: CATSRSGQFYEQYF. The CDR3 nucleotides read TGTGCCACCAGCAGGTCGGGACAATTCTACGAGCAGTACTTC.

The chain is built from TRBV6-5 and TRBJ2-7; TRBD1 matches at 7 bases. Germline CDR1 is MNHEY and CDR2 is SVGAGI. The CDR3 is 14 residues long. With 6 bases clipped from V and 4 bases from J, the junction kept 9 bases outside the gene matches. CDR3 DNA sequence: TGTGCCAGCAGCCCTTCAGGGGGACCGTACGAGCAGTACTTC. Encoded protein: CASSPSGGPYEQYF.

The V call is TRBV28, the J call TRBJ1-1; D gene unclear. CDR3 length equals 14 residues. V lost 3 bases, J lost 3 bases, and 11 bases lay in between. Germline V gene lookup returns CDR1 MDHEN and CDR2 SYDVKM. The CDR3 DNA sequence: TGTGCCAGCAGTTTGAGGGAAGGGTACACTGAAGCTTTCTTT. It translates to CASSLREGYTEAFF.

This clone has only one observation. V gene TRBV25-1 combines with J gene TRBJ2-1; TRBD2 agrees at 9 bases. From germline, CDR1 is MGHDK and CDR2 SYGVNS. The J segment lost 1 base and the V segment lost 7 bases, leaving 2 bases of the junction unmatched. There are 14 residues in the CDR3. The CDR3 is CASTLAGSYNEQFF. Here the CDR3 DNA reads TGTGCCAGCACTCTAGCGGGATCCTACAATGAGCAGTTCTTC. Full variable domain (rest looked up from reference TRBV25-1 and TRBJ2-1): EADIYQTPRYLVIGTGKKITLECSQTMGHDKMYWYQQDPGMELHLIHYSYGVNSTEKGDLSSESTVSRIRTEHFPLTLESARPSHTSQYLCASTLAGSYNEQFFGPGTRLTVL.

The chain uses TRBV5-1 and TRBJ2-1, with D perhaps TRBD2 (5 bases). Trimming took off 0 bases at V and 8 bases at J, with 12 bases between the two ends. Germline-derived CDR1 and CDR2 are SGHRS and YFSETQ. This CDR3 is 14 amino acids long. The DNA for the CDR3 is TGCGCCAGCAGCTTGGCCGGAGGTGTGGATGAGCAGTTCTTC. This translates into CASSLAGGVDEQFF.

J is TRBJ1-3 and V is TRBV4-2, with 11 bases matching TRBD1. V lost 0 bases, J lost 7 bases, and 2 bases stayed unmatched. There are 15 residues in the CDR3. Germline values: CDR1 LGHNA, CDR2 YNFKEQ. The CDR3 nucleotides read TGTGCCAGCAGCCAAGATGGGGACAGGGGGAACACCATATATTTT. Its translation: CASSQDGDRGNTIYF.

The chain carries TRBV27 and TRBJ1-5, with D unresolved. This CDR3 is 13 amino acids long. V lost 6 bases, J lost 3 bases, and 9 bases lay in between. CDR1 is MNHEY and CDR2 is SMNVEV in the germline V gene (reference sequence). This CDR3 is CASRSSSNQPQHF. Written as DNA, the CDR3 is TGTGCCAGCAGGTCAAGCTCCAATCAGCCCCAGCATTTT.

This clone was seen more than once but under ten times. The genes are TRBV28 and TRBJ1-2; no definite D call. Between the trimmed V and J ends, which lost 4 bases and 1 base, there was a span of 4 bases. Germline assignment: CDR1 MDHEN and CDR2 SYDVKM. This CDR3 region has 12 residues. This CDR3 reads CASSSVNYGYTF. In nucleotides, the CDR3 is TGTGCCAGCAGTTCCGTTAACTATGGCTACACCTTC.

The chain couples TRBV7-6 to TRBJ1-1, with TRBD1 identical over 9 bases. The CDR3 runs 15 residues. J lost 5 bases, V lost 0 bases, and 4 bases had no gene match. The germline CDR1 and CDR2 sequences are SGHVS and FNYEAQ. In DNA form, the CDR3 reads TGTGCCAGCAGCTTAGCGGGACAGGGAGGAACTGAAGCTTTCTTT. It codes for CASSLAGQGGTEAFF.

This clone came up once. CDR3 DNA: TGTGCCAGCAGCCCGGACGGAGGACAAAACATTCAGTACTTC. Protein sequence: CASSPDGGQNIQYF. The chain is built from TRBV11-1 and TRBJ2-4; possible D gene TRBD2, 5 bases. Trimming took 5 bases from V and 5 from J, leaving 13 bases between them. Germline values: CDR1 SGHAT, CDR2 FQDESV (reference sequence). The CDR3 is 14 residues long.

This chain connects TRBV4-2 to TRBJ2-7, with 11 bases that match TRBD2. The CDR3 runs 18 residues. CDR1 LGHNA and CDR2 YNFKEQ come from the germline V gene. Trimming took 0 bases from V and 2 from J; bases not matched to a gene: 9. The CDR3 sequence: CASSQDFRTSGSTYEQYF. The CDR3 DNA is TGTGCCAGCAGCCAAGATTTCCGGACTAGCGGGTCAACCTACGAGCAGTACTTC.

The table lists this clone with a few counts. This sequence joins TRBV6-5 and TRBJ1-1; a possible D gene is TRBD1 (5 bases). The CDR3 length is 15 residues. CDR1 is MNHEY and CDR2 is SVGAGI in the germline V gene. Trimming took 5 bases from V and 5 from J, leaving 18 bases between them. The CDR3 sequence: CASSPSLGGRTEAFF. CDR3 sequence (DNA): TGTGCCAGCAGTCCATCTCTCGGGGGGAGGACTGAAGCTTTCTTT.

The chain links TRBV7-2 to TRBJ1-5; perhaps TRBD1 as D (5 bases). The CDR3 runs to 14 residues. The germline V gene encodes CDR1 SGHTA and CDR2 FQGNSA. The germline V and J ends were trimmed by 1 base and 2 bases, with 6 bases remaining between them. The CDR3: CASSLGGRNQPQHF. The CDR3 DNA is TGTGCCAGCAGCTTAGGGGGCCGCAATCAGCCCCAGCATTTT.

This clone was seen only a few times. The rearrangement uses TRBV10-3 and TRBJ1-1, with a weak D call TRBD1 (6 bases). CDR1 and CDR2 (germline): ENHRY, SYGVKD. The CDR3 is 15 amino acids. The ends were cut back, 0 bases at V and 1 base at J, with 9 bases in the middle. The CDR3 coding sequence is TGTGCCATCAGTGAGTCGACAGGAGGGAACACTGAAGCTTTCTTT. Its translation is CAISESTGGNTEAFF.

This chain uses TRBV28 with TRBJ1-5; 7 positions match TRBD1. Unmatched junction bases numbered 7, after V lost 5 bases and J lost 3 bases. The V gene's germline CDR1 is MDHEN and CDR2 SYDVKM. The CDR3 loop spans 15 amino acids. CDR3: CASSQGTASNQPQHF. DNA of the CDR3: TGTGCCAGCAGTCAAGGGACAGCCTCCAATCAGCCCCAGCATTTT.

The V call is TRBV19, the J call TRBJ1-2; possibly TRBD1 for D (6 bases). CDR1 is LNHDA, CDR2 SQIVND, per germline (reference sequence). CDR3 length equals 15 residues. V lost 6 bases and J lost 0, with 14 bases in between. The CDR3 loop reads CASRNTRGANYGYTF. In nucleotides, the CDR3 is TGTGCCAGTAGGAACACCAGGGGAGCTAACTATGGCTACACCTTC.

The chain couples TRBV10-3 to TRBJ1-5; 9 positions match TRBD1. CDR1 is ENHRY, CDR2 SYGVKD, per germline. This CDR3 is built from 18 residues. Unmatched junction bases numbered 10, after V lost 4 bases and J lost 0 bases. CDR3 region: CAISGGTGTGSSNQPQHF. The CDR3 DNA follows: TGTGCCATCAGTGGCGGGACAGGGACAGGCAGTAGCAATCAGCCCCAGCATTTT.

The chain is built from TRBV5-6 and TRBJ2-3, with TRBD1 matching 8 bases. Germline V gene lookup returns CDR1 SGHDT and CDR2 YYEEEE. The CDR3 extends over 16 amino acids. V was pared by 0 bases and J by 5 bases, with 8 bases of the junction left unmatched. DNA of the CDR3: TGTGCCAGCAGCTTGGTGGGTCAGGGGGCAGGAGATACGCAGTATTTT. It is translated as CASSLVGQGAGDTQYF.

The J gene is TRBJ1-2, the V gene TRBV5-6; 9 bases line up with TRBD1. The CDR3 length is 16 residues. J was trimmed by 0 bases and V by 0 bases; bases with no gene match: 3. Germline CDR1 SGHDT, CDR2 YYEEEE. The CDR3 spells CASSLGTGETNYGYTF. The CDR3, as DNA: TGTGCCAGCAGCTTGGGGACAGGGGAGACTAACTATGGCTACACCTTC. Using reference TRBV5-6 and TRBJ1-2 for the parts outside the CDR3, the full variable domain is DAGVTQSPTHLIKTRGQQVTLRCSPKSGHDTVSWYQQALGQGPQFIFQYYEEEERQRGNFPDRFSGHQFPNYSSELNVNALLLGDSALYLCASSLGTGETNYGYTFGSGTRLTVV.

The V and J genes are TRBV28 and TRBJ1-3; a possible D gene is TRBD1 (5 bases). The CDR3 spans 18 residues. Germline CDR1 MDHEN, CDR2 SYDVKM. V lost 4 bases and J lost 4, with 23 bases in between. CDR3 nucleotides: TGTGCCAGCAGTTCGACAGACGGGTTTTCATCGTTCGGAAACACCATATATTTT. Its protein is CASSSTDGFSSFGNTIYF.

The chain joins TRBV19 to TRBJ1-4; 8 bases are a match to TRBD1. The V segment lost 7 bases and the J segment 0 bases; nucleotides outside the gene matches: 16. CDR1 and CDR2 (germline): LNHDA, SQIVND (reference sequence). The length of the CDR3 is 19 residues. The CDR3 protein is CASMQGAPIRPTTNEKLFF. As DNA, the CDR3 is TGTGCCAGTATGCAGGGGGCTCCGATACGACCCACAACTAATGAAAAACTGTTTTTT.

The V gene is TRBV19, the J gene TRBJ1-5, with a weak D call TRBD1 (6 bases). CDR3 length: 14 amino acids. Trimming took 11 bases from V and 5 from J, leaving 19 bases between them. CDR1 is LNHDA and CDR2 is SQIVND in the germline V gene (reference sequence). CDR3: CAGLLQGNDQPQHF. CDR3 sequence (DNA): TGTGCCGGGCTCTTACAGGGAAACGATCAGCCCCAGCATTTT.

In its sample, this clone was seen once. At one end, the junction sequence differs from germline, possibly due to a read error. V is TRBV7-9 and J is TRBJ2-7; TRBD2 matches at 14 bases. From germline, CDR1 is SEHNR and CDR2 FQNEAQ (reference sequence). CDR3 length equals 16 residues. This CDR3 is CSSSSRGLAGEDEQYF. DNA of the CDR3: TGTTCCAGCAGCTCGCGGGGACTAGCGGGAGAGGACGAGCAGTACTTC.

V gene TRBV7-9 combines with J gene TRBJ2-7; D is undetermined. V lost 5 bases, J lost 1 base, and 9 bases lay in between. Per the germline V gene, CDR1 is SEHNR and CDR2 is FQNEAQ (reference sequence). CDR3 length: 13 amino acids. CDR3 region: CASSPYSSYEQYF. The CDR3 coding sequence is TGTGCCAGCAGCCCCTACTCTTCCTACGAGCAGTACTTC.

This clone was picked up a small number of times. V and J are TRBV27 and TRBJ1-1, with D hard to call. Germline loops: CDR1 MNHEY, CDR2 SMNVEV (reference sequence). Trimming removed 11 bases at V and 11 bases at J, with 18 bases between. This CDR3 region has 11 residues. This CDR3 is CAAVRGPDAFF. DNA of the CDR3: TGTGCCGCCGTACGAGGGCCCGACGCTTTCTTT.

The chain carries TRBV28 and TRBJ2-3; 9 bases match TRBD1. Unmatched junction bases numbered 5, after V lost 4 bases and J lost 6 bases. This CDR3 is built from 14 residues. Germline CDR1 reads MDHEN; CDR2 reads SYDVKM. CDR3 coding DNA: TGTGCCAGCAGTTCGGGACAGGGAAGGGATACGCAGTATTTT. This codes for CASSSGQGRDTQYF.

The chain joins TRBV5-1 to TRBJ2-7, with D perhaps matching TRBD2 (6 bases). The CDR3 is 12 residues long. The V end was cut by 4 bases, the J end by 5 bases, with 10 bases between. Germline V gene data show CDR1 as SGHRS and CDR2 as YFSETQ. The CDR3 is CASSRREDEQYF. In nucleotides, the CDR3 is TGCGCCAGCAGCAGGAGGGAGGACGAGCAGTACTTC. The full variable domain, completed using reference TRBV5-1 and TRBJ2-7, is KAGVTQTPRYLIKTRGQQVTLSCSPISGHRSVSWYQQTPGQGLQFLFEYFSETQRNKGNFPGRFSGRQFSNSRSEMNVSTLELGDSALYLCASSRREDEQYFGPGTRLTVT.

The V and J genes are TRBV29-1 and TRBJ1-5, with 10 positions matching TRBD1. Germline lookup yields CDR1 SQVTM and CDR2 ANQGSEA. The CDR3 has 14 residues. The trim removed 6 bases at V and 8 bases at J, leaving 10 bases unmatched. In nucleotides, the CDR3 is TGCAGCGTCTATTCCCCCGGGACAGGGGAGCCCCAGCATTTT. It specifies CSVYSPGTGEPQHF.